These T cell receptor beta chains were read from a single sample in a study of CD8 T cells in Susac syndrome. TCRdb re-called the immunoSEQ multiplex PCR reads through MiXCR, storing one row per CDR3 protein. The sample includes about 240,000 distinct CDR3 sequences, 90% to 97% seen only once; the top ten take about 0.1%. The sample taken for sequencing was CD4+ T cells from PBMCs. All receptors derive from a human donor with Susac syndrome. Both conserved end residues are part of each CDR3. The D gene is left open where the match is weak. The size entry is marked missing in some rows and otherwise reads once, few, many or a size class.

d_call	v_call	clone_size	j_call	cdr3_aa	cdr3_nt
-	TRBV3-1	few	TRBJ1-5	CASSQDRSQPQHF	TGTGCCAGCAGCCAAGATCGTAGTCAGCCCCAGCATTTT
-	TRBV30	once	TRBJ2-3	CAWSGSGSTDTQYF	TGTGCCTGGAGTGGGAGCGGTAGCACAGATACGCAGTATTTT
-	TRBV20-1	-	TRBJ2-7	CSASASSYEQYF	TGCAGTGCTAGCGCTAGCTCCTACGAGCAGTACTTC
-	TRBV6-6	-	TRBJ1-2	CASTNTPTSGYTF	TGTGCCAGCACCAATACCCCGACTTCCGGCTACACCTTC
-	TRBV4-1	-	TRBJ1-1	CASRGALGGLNTEAFF	TGCGCCAGCAGAGGGGCCCTGGGGGGATTGAACACTGAAGCTTTCTTT
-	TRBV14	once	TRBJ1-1	CASSQWSLGYEAFF	TGTGCCAGCAGCCAATGGTCGTTGGGTTATGAAGCTTTCTTT
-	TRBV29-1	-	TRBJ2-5	CSVAGSRDQGQETQYF	TGCAGCGTTGCGGGCTCTCGGGACCAAGGCCAAGAGACCCAGTACTTC
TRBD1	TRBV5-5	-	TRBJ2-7	CASSLPDRVVPYEQYF	TGTGCCAGCAGCTTGCCGGACAGGGTCGTGCCCTACGAGCAGTACTTC
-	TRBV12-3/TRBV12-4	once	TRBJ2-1	CASTILFLVDYNEQFF	TGTGCCAGCACTATTCTCTTCCTAGTCGATTACAATGAGCAGTTCTTC
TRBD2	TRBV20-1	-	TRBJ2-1	CSARVGGRDYNEQFF	TGCAGTGCCAGGGTCGGCGGGAGGGACTACAATGAGCAGTTCTTC
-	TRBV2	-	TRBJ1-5	CASSVGRAGNQPQHF	TGTGCCAGCAGTGTGGGTCGGGCAGGGAATCAGCCCCAGCATTTT
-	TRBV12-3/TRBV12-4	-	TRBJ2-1	CASSPLEIGQFF	TGTGCCAGCAGTCCACTGGAGATTGGGCAGTTCTTC
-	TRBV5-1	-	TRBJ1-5	CASSRDNSNQPQHF	TGCGCCAGCAGCCGGGACAATAGCAATCAGCCCCAGCATTTT
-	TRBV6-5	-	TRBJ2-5	CASSYAGPPGIGETQYF	TGTGCCAGCAGTTACGCAGGGCCCCCTGGTATCGGAGAGACCCAGTACTTC
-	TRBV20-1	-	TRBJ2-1	CSARDQAGAYNEQFF	TGCAGTGCTAGAGATCAGGCGGGTGCATACAATGAGCAGTTCTTC
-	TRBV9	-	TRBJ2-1	CASSVGSGWQQYEQFF	TGTGCCAGCAGCGTAGGTTCCGGGTGGCAGCAATATGAGCAGTTCTTC
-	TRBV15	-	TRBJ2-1	CATSPPEGGGHHEQFF	TGTGCCACCAGCCCCCCCGAGGGGGGAGGGCATCATGAGCAGTTCTTC
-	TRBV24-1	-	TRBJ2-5	CATSDDRGGQETQYF	TGTGCCACCAGTGACGATAGGGGAGGACAAGAGACCCAGTACTTC
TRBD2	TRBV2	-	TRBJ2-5	CASMRLASETQYF	TGTGCCAGCATGAGACTAGCAAGCGAGACCCAGTACTTC
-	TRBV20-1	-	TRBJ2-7	CSATGEGASSYEQYF	TGCAGTGCTACTGGGGAGGGGGCGAGCTCCTACGAGCAGTACTTC
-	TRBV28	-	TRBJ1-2	CASSSPQGLGYTF	TGTGCCAGCAGTTCGCCTCAGGGACTTGGCTACACCTTC
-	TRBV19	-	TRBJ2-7	CASSNSGSYEQYF	TGTGCCAGTAGTAACTCGGGATCCTACGAGCAGTACTTC
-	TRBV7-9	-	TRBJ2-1	CASSLRAPRDEQFF	TGTGCCAGCAGCCTCAGGGCCCCCAGAGATGAGCAGTTCTTC
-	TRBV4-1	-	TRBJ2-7	CASSQDQAAWALQYF	TGCGCCAGCAGCCAAGACCAGGCTGCCTGGGCATTGCAGTACTTC
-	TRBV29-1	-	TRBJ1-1	CSVVRKNTEAFF	TGCAGCGTCGTGAGAAAGAACACTGAAGCTTTCTTT
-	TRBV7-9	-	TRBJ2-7	CASSLAVARIEQYF	TGTGCCAGCAGCTTAGCGGTGGCGAGAATCGAGCAGTACTTC
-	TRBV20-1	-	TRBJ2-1	CSALGFNEQFF	TGCAGTGCTTTAGGGTTCAATGAGCAGTTCTTC
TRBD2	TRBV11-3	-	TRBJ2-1	CASSQAGAPYNEQFF	TGTGCCAGCAGTCAGGCGGGAGCCCCCTACAATGAGCAGTTCTTC
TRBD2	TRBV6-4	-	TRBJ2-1	CASRIAAGGQSYNEQFF	TGTGCCAGCAGGATTGCGGCGGGGGGGCAGTCCTACAATGAGCAGTTCTTC
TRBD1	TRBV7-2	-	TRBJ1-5	CASSLRDRSSVPQHF	TGTGCCAGCAGCTTGAGGGACAGGTCTTCTGTGCCCCAGCATTTT
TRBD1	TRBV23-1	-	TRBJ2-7	CASSHAIRDSSYEQYF	TGCGCCAGCAGTCACGCAATCCGGGACAGTTCCTACGAGCAGTACTTC
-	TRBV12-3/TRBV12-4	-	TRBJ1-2	CASSQSPGLGGYTF	TGTGCCAGCAGTCAATCTCCGGGGCTCGGTGGCTACACCTTC
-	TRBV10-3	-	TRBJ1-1	CAISALGGSGTEAFF	TGTGCCATCAGTGCTCTTGGGGGAAGTGGGACTGAAGCTTTCTTT
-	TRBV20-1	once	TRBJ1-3	CSARDPWGSSGNTIYF	TGCAGTGCTAGAGATCCCTGGGGCAGCTCTGGAAACACCATATATTTT
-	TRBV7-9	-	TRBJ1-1	CASSLAGKAEAFF	TGTGCCAGCAGCTTAGCTGGGAAGGCTGAAGCTTTCTTT
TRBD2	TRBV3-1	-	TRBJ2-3	CASSQQVSGRGDTQYF	TGTGCCAGCAGCCAACAAGTGAGCGGGAGGGGGGATACGCAGTATTTT
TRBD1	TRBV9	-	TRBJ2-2	CASRPTGSTGELFF	TGTGCCAGCAGACCGACAGGGAGTACCGGGGAGCTGTTTTTT
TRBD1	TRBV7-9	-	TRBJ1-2	CASSLSLNRGTYGYTF	TGTGCCAGCAGCTTATCCCTAAACAGGGGGACCTATGGCTACACCTTC
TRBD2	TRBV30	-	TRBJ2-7	CAWSFVRTSGITTYEQYF	TGTGCCTGGAGCTTCGTGAGGACTAGCGGGATTACAACCTACGAGCAGTACTTC
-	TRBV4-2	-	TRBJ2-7	CASSQAGARGHEQYF	TGTGCCAGCAGCCAAGCGGGAGCAAGAGGTCACGAGCAGTACTTC
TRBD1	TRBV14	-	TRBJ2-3	CASSPTGTGAATDTQYF	TGTGCCAGCAGCCCAACGGGGACAGGGGCCGCCACAGATACGCAGTATTTT
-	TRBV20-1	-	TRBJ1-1	CSAIRSEAAMNTEAFF	TGCAGTGCCATAAGGAGCGAGGCAGCAATGAACACTGAAGCTTTCTTT
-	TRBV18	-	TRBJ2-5	CASSHLGEETQYF	TGTGCCAGCTCACACCTCGGGGAGGAGACCCAGTACTTC